Listed here are 12 T cell receptor beta chains from one sample, sequenced in a study of T-cell reconstitution after alpha-beta-depleted transplantation in children (dated by TCRdb to about 2016). The paper's findings and limits, for the study overall: The frequencies of hyperexpanded clones fell over the following months, and after one year, T-cell counts and TCRbeta diversity were mostly attributed to newly produced T cells.

Library method: PCR. The sequencer listed for this sample is Illumina HiSeq 2500. TCR libraries were prepared with molecular barcoding, using unique molecular identifiers to normalize TCRbeta repertoire quantification. The public sequencing data were trimmed at Q25 with fastp and processed into clonotypes with MiXCR by TCRdb, which kept only in-frame beta chains. CDR3 protein duplicates are merged, each entry listing the most common genes and DNA. Recorded for this sample are about 290,000 distinct CDR3 sequences; nearly 8% of them occurred a single time. The ten largest clones add up to about 8.2% of the sample. Reading the label with the study, this specimen's treatment or condition is: allogeneic hematopoietic cell transplantation with graft depleted of TCRalphabeta T cells and CD19 B cells. Their antigen targets remain unknown. The sequencing here drew on peripheral blood, taken 360 days after TCRalphabeta/CD19-depleted stem cell transplant. Receptors were obtained from a female patient between 2 and 10 years old who had a stem cell transplant for Fanconi anemia, so the T cells may come from the graft donor.

This clonotype has ten or more counts. The chain uses TRBV20-1 and TRBJ2-1; TRBD2 aligns across 7 bases. The trim removed 6 bases at V and 2 bases at J, leaving 4 bases unmatched. CDR1 and CDR2 (germline): DFQATT, SNEGSKA (reference sequence). CDR3 length: 13 amino acids. The CDR3 region has the DNA TGCAGTGCCAGGACTAGACCCTACAATGAGCAGTTCTTC. It yields the protein CSARTRPYNEQFF.

The chain combines TRBV7-9 with TRBJ1-1; 7 positions match TRBD1. CDR3 length equals 14 residues. J lost 4 bases, V lost 5 bases, and 7 bases had no gene match. Looked up from germline, CDR1 is SEHNR and CDR2 is FQNEAQ (reference sequence). In DNA form, the CDR3 reads TGTGCCAGCAGCCGACAGGGCCAGAGCACTGAAGCTTTCTTT. Translated: CASSRQGQSTEAFF.

Ten or more counts support this clonotype. The CDR3 region has the DNA TGCGCCAGCAGCTTAGGACGGTTTAGCAGGGATACGCAGTATTTT. This sequence encodes CASSLGRFSRDTQYF. The chain is built from TRBV5-1 and TRBJ2-3; D is unclear. Trimming stripped 2 bases from V and 6 bases from J, with 16 bases between. Germline V gives CDR1 SGHRS, CDR2 YFSETQ. CDR3 length equals 15 residues.

This clonotype was observed once. The V call is TRBV7-9, the J call TRBJ2-1, with D possibly matching TRBD1 (7 bases). This CDR3 spans 16 amino acids. Trimming pared 3 bases from V and 7 bases from J, leaving 19 bases between. Germline CDR1 SEHNR, CDR2 FQNEAQ (reference sequence). The CDR3 DNA is TGTGCCAGCAGCTTCCCCAGGAGGGCACAGGGGAATGAGCAGTTCTTC. It is translated as CASSFPRRAQGNEQFF.

The sample holds many counts of this clonotype. The rearrangement links TRBV29-1 to TRBJ1-2; TRBD1 might be the D (6 bases). The CDR3 is made up of 15 amino acids. The V and J ends lost 3 bases and 4 bases respectively, with 18 bases between them. Germline V lookup: CDR1 SQVTM, CDR2 ANQGSEA. The CDR3 loop reads CSVEGGGAVAYGYTF. CDR3 sequence (DNA): TGCAGCGTTGAGGGTGGGGGCGCGGTCGCCTATGGCTACACCTTC.

This clonotype has ten or more counts. The chain carries TRBV28 and TRBJ2-5; maybe TRBD2 (6 bases). V was pared by 3 bases and J by 1 base, with 15 bases between. The CDR3 is 16 residues long. Germline CDR1 reads MDHEN; CDR2 reads SYDVKM. CDR3 coding DNA: TGTGCCAGCAGTTTGGTAGGAGGGCCATCCCAAGAGACCCAGTACTTC. Amino acids: CASSLVGGPSQETQYF. The full variable domain, in which reference TRBV28 and TRBJ2-5 provide the parts outside the CDR3, is DVKVTQSSRYLVKRTGEKVFLECVQDMDHENMFWYRQDPGLGLRLIYFSYDVKMKEKGDIPEGYSVSREKKERFSLILESASTNQTSMYLCASSLVGGPSQETQYFGPGTRLLVL.

The chain joins TRBV12-3 or TRBV12-4 to TRBJ2-1, with 11 nucleotides matching TRBD2. The trim removed 3 bases at V and 6 bases at J, leaving 4 bases unmatched. The CDR3 spans 15 residues. CDR3 region: CASSFDSGGVNEQFF. The CDR3 DNA reads TGTGCCAGCAGTTTTGATAGCGGGGGGGTCAATGAGCAGTTCTTC.

This clonotype was counted at least ten times. The rearrangement links TRBV5-1 to TRBJ2-7; D remains unclear. CDR1 and CDR2 (germline): SGHRS, YFSETQ. The CDR3 sequence is 15 residues long. Trimming shortened V by 4 bases and J by 5 bases, and 19 bases separated the two germline ends. The CDR3 nucleotides read TGCGCCAGCAGCGCCATGACAAGAACGAAGGACGAGCAGTACTTC. Its translation: CASSAMTRTKDEQYF.

This clonotype was counted only a few times. V usage is TRBV20-1 and J usage is TRBJ2-7; the D is unclear. Germline CDR1 reads DFQATT; CDR2 reads SNEGSKA (reference sequence). The CDR3 is 14 amino acids. V lost 3 bases and J 2 bases, leaving 14 bases between the germline ends. The CDR3 sequence is CSASRVGPAYEQYF. DNA of the CDR3: TGCAGTGCTAGTCGAGTCGGTCCGGCCTACGAGCAGTACTTC.

The CDR3 region has the DNA TGTGCCAGCGGTGCAGGGGGCAACTATGGCTACACCTTC. It specifies CASGAGGNYGYTF. The V gene is TRBV7-3, the J gene TRBJ1-2, with 8 bases lining up with TRBD1. With 8 bases clipped from V and 2 bases from J, the junction kept 4 bases outside the gene matches. CDR3 size: 13 residues. Germline V gene data show CDR1 as SGHTA and CDR2 as FQGTGA.

The chain employs TRBV19 and TRBJ2-3; possible D gene TRBD2, 5 bases. The ends were cut back, 7 bases at V and 5 bases at J, with 19 bases in the middle. Looked up from germline, CDR1 is LNHDA and CDR2 is SQIVND (reference sequence). The CDR3 sequence is 15 residues long. CDR3 coding DNA: TGTGCCAGTACCCATGTGACGGGGAAGCGAGATACGCAGTATTTT. Amino acids: CASTHVTGKRDTQYF.

This clonotype was detected a few times. The rearrangement joins TRBV21-1 to TRBJ2-7. TRBV21-1 is a pseudogene locus. The CDR3 is made up of 17 amino acids. The CDR3 DNA reads TGTGCCAGCAGCAAAAAGGTCGGGTTGTACTTTTACTACGAGCAGTACGTC. The encoded protein is CASSKKVGLYFYYEQYV.